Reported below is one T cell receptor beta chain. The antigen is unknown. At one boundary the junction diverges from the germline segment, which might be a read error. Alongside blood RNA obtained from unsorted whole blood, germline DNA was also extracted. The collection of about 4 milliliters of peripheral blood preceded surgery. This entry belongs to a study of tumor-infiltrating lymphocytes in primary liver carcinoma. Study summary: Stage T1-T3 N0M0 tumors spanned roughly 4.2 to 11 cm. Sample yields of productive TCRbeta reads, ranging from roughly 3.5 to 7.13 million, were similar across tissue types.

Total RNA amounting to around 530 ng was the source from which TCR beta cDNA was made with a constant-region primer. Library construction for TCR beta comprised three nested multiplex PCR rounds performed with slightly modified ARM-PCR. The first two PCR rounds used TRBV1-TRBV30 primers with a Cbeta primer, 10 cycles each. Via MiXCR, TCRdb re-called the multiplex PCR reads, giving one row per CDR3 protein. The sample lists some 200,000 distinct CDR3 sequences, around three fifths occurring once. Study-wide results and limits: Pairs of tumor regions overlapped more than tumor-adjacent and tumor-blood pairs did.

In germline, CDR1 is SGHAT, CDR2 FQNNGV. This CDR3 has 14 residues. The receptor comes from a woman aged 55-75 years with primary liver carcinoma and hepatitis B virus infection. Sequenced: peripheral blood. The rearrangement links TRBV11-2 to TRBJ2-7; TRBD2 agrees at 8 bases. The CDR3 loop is CASRLTSVSYEQYF. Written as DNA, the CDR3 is TGTGCCAGCAGACTGACTAGCGTCTCCTACGAGCAATACTTC. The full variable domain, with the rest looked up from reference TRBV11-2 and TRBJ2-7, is EAGVAQSPRYKIIEKRQSVAFWCNPISGHATLYWYQQILGQGPKLLIQFQNNGVVDDSQLPKDRFSAERLKGVDSTLKIQPAKLEDSAVYLCASRLTSVSYEQYFGPGTRLTVT.